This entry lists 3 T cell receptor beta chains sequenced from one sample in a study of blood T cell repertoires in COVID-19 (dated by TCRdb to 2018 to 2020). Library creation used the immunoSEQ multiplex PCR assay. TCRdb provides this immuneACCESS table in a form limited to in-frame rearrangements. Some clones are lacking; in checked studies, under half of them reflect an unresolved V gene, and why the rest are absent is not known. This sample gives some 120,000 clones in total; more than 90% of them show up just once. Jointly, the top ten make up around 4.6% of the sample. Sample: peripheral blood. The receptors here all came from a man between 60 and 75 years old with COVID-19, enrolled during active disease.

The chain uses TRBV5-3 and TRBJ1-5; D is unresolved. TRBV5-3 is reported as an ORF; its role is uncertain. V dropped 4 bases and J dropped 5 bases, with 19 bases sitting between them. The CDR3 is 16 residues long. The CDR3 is CARSENPGSSYQPQHF. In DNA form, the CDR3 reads TGTGCCAGAAGCGAGAATCCGGGATCGAGTTATCAGCCCCAGCATTTT.

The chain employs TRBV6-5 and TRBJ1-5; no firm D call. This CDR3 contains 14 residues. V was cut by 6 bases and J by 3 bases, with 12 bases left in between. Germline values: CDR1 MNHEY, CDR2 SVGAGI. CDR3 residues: CASRLSLANQPQHF. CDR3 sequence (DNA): TGTGCCAGCAGACTATCGTTGGCCAATCAGCCCCAGCATTTT.

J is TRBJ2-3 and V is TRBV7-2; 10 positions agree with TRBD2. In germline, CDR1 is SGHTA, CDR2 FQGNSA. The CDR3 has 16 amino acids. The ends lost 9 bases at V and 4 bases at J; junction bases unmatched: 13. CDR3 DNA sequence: TGTGCCAGATCCCGGGCTCCGGGACTAGCGTCAGATACGCAGTATTTT. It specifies CARSRAPGLASDTQYF.